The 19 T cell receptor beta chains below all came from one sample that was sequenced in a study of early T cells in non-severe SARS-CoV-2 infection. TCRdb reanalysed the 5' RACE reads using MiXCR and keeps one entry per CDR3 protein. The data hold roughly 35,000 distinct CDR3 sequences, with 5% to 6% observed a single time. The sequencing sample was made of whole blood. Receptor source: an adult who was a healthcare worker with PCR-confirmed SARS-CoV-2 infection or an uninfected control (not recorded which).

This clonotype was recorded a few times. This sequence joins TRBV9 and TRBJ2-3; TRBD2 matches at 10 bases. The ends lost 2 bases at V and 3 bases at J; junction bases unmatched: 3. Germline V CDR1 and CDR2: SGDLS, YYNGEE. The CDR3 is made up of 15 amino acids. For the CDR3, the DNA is TGTGCCAGCAGCGTGAGCGGGGGGGGTACAGATACGCAGTATTTT. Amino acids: CASSVSGGGTDTQYF.

CDR3 DNA: TGTGCCAGCAGCTTAGGGGGACGCGACTCAATCCTCGGGGCGCAGTATTTT. Translated: CASSLGGRDSILGAQYF. The chain couples TRBV7-2 to TRBJ2-3; D possibly uses TRBD1 or TRBD2 (5 bases each). Germline CDR1 SGHTA, CDR2 FQGNSA. The CDR3 is 17 residues long. Trimming cost V 1 base and J 10 bases, with 24 bases left between them.

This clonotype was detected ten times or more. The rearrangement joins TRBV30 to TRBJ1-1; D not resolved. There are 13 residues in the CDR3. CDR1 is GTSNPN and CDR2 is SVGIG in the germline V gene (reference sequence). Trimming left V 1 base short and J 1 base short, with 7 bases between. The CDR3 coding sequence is TGTGCCTGGAGTGGGGCCAGGAACACTGAAGCTTTCTTT. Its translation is CAWSGARNTEAFF.

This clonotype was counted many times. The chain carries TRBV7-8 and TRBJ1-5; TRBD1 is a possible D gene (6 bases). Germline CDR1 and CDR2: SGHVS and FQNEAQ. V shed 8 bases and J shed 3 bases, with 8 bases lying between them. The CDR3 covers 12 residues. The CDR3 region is CASGGPNQPQHF. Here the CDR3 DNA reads TGTGCCAGCGGGGGGCCCAATCAGCCCCAGCATTTT. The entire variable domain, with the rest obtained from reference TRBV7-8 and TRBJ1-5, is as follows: GAGVSQSPRYKVAKRGQDVALRCDPISGHVSLFWYQQALGQGPEFLTYFQNEAQLDKSGLPSDRFFAERPEGSVSTLKIQRTQQEDSAVYLCASGGPNQPQHFGDGTRLSIL.

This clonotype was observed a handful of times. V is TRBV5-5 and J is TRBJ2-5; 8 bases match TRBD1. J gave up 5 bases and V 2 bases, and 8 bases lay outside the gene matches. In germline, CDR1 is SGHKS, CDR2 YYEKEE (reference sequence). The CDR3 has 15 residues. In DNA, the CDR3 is TGTGCCAGCAGCTTTGGACAGGGCTTTCGGGAGACCCAGTACTTC. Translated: CASSFGQGFRETQYF.

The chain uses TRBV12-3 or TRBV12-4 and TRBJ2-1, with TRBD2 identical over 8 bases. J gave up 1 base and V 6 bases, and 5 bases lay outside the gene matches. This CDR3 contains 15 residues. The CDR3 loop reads CASSRIAGSYNEQFF. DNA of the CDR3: TGTGCCAGCAGCCGGATAGCGGGGTCCTACAATGAGCAGTTCTTC.

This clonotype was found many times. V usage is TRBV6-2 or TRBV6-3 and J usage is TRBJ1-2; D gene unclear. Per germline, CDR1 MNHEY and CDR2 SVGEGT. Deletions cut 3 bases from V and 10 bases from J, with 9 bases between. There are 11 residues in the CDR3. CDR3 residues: CASSYPDPYTF. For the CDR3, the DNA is TGTGCCAGCAGTTATCCGGACCCCTACACCTTC.

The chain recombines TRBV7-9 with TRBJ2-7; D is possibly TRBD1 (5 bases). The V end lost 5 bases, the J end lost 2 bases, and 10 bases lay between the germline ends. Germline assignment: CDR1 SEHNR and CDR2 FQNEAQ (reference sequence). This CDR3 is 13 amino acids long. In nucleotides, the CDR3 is TGTGCCAGCAGCCCAGGGAAAGCCTACGAGCAGTACTTC. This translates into CASSPGKAYEQYF. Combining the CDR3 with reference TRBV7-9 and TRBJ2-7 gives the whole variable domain DTGVSQNPRHKITKRGQNVTFRCDPISEHNRLYWYRQTLGQGPEFLTYFQNEAQLEKSRLLSDRFSAERPKGSFSTLEIQRTEQGDSAMYLCASSPGKAYEQYFGPGTRLTVT.

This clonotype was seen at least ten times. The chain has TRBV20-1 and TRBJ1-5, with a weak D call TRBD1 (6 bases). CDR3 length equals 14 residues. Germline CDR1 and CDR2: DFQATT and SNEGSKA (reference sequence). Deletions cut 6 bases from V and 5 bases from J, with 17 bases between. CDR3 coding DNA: TGCAGTGCAAAACAGGGCCGGGGGTATCAGCCCCAGCATTTT. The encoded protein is CSAKQGRGYQPQHF.

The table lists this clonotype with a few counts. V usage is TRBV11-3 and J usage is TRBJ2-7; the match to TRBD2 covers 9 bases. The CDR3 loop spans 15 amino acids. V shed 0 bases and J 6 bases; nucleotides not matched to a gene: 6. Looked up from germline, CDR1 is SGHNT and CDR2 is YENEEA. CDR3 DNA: TGTGCCAGCAGCTTAGAATTTAGCGGGAGTGTCGAGCAGTACTTC. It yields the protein CASSLEFSGSVEQYF.

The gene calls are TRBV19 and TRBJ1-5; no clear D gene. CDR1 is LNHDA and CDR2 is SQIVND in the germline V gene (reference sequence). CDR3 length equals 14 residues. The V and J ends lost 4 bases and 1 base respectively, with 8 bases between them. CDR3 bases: TGTGCCAGTAGTACCGTCATAAGCAATCAGCCCCAGCATTTT. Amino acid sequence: CASSTVISNQPQHF. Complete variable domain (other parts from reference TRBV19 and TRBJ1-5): DGGITQSPKYLFRKEGQNVTLSCEQNLNHDAMYWYRQDPGQGLRLIYYSQIVNDFQKGDIAEGYSVSREKKESFPLTVTSAQKNPTAFYLCASSTVISNQPQHFGDGTRLSIL.

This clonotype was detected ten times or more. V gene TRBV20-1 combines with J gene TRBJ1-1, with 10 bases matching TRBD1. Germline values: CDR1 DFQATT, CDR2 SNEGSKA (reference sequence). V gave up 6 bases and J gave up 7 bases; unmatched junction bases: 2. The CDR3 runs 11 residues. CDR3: CSARDRGEAFF. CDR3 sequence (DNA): TGCAGTGCCCGGGACAGGGGTGAAGCTTTCTTT.

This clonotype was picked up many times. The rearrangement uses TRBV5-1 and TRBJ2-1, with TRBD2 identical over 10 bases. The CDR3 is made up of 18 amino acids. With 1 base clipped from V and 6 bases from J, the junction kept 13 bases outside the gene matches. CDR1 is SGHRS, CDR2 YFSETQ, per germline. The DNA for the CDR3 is TGCGCCAGCAGCTTGAGGAAATCACTAGCGGGACTTTTCAATGAGCAGTTCTTC. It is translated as CASSLRKSLAGLFNEQFF.

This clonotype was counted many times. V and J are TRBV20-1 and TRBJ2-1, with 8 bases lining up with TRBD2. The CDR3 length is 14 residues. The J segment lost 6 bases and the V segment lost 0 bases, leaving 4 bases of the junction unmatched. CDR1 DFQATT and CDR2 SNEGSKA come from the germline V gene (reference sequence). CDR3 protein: CSARDPGRANEQFF. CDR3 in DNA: TGCAGTGCTAGAGACCCCGGGAGGGCCAATGAGCAGTTCTTC.

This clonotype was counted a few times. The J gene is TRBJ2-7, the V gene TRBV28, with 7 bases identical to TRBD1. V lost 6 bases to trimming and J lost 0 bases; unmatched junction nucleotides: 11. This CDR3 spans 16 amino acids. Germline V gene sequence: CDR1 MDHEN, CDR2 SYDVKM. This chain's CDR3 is CASSSLTDRSSYEQYF. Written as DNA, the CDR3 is TGTGCCAGCAGCTCCCTTACGGACAGGAGCTCCTACGAGCAGTACTTC.

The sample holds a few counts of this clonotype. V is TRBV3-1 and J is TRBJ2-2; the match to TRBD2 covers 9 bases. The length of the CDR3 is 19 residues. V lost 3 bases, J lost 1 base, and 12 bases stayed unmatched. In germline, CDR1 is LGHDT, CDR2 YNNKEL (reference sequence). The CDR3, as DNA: TGTGCCAGCAGCCAGCACTTTAGCGGGAGCACGCAGAACACCGGGGAGCTGTTTTTT. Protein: CASSQHFSGSTQNTGELFF.

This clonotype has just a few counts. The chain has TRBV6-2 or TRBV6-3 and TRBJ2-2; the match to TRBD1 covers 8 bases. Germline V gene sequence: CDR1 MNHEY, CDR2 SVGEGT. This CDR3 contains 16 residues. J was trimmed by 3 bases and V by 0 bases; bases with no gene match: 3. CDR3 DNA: TGTGCCAGCAGTTACTCAGAGACAGGGGACACCGGGGAGCTGTTTTTT. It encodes CASSYSETGDTGELFF.

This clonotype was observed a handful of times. The CDR3 DNA is TGTGCCAGCAGCCACCCGAGTGAAGAGACCCAGTACTTC. As protein: CASSHPSEETQYF. The chain couples TRBV11-2 to TRBJ2-5; D gene unclear. Deletions cut 5 bases from V and 3 bases from J, with 10 bases between. This CDR3 has 13 amino acids. Germline-derived CDR1 and CDR2 are SGHAT and FQNNGV.

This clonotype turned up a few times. The CDR3: CSARDLGPQQYF. The CDR3 DNA sequence: TGCAGTGCTAGAGATCTGGGCCCCCAGCAGTATTTT. The V call is TRBV20-1, the J call TRBJ2-3; no definite D call. The CDR3 runs to 12 residues. CDR1 and CDR2 (germline): DFQATT, SNEGSKA (reference sequence). The V end lost 0 bases, the J end lost 11 bases, and 12 bases lay between the germline ends.